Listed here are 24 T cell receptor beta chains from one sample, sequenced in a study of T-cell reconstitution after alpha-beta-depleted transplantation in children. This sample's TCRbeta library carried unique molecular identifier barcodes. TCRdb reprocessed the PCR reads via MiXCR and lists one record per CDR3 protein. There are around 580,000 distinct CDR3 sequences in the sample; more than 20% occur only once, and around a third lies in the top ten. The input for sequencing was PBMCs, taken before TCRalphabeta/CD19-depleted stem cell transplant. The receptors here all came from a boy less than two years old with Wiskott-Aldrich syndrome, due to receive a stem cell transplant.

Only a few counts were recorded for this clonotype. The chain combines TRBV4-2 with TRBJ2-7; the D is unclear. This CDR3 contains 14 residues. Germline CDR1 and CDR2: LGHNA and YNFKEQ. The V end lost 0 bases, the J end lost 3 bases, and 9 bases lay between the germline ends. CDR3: CASSQDRQNYEQYF. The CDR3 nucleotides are TGTGCCAGCAGCCAAGATCGCCAGAACTACGAGCAGTACTTC.

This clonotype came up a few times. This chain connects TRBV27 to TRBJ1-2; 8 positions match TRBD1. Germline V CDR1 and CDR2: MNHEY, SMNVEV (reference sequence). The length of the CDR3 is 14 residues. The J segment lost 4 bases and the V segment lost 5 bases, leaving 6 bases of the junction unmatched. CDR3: CASSIRQGSYGYTF. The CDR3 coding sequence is TGTGCCAGCAGTATCAGACAGGGGAGCTATGGCTACACCTTC.

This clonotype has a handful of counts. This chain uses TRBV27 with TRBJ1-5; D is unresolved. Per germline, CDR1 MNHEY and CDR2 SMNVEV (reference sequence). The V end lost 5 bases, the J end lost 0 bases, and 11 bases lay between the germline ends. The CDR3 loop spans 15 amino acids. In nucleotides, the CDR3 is TGTGCCAGCAGTCAACACCTAAATAGCAATCAGCCCCAGCATTTT. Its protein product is CASSQHLNSNQPQHF.

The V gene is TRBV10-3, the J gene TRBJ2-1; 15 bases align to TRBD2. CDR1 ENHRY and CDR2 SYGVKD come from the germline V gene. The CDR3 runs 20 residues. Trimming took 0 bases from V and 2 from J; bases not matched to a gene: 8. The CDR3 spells CAISESGTSGRRGTYNEQFF. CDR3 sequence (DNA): TGTGCCATCAGTGAGTCGGGGACTAGCGGGAGGCGGGGCACCTACAATGAGCAGTTCTTC.

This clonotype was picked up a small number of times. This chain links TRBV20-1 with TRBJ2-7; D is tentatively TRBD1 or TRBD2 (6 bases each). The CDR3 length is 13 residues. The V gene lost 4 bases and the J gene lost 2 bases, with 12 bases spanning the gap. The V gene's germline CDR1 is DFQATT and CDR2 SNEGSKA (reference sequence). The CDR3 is CSANRGQTYEQYF. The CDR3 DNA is TGCAGTGCTAATCGGGGGCAAACCTACGAGCAGTACTTC.

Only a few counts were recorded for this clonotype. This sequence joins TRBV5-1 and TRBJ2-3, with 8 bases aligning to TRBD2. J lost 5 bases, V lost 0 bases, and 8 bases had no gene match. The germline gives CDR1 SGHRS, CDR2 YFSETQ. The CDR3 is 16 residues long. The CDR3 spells CASSLATAGGKDTQYF. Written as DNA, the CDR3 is TGCGCCAGCAGCTTGGCCACGGCGGGAGGAAAAGATACGCAGTATTTT.

CDR3 bases: TGCGCCAGCAGCTCAAGTGAGGAGCTAGCTTTTAGCGAGCAGTACTTC. Its translation: CASSSSEELAFSEQYF. This chain joins TRBV4-1 and TRBJ2-7; TRBD2 might be the D (5 bases). V lost 5 bases to trimming and J lost 6 bases, with 23 bases between them. Germline CDR1 reads MGHRA; CDR2 reads YSYEKL. The CDR3 contains 16 residues.

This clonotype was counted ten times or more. The CDR3 region has the DNA TGTGCCAGCAGTCGACTAGCGGGAGGCACAGATACGCAGTATTTT. Amino acid sequence: CASSRLAGGTDTQYF. The chain carries TRBV2 and TRBJ2-3; 12 bases fit TRBD2. The CDR3 consists of 15 residues. J lost 1 base, V lost 5 bases, and 1 base had no gene match. The germline V gene has CDR1 SNHLY and CDR2 FYNNEI.

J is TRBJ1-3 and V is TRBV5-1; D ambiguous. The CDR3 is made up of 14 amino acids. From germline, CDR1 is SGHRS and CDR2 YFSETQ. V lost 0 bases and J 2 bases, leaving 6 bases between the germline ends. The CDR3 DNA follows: TGCGCCAGCAGCTTGGCCAGCACTGGAAACACCATATATTTT. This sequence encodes CASSLASTGNTIYF. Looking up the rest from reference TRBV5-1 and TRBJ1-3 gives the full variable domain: KAGVTQTPRYLIKTRGQQVTLSCSPISGHRSVSWYQQTPGQGLQFLFEYFSETQRNKGNFPGRFSGRQFSNSRSEMNVSTLELGDSALYLCASSLASTGNTIYFGEGSWLTVV.

The CDR3: CASGGDRERDTF. The CDR3 DNA is TGTGCTAGTGGGGGGGACAGGGAACGGGATACCTTC. The chain links TRBV12-5 to TRBJ1-2; 9 nucleotides align to TRBD1. The germline V gene encodes CDR1 LGHNT and CDR2 FRNRAP. J was trimmed by 14 bases and V by 6 bases; bases with no gene match: 10. The CDR3 spans 12 residues.

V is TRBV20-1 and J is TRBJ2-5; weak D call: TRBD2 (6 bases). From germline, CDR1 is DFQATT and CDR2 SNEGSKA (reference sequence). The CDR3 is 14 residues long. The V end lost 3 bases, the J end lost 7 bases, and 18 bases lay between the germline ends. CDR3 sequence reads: CSASTGSLTGTQYF. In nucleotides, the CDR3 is TGCAGTGCTAGTACCGGGAGCCTTACGGGGACCCAGTACTTC.

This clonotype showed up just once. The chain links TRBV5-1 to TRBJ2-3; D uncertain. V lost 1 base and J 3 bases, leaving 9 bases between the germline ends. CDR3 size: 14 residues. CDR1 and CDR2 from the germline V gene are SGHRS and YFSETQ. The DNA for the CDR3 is TGCGCCAGCAGCTTGAGTCATACGACAGATACGCAGTATTTT. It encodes CASSLSHTTDTQYF.

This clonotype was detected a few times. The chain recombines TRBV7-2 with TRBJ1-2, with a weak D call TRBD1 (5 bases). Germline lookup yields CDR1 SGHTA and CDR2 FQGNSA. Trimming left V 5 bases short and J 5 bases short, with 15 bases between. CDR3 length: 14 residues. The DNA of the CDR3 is TGTGCCAGCAGCCTTCGACAGAGGAAATATGGCTACACCTTC. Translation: CASSLRQRKYGYTF.

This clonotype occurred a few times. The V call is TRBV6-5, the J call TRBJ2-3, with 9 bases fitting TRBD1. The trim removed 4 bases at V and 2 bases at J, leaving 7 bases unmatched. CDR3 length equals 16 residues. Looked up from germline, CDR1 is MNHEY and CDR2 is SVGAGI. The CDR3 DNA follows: TGTGCCAGCAGTTTTGGGACAGGGTCGCTCACAGATACGCAGTATTTT. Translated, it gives CASSFGTGSLTDTQYF.

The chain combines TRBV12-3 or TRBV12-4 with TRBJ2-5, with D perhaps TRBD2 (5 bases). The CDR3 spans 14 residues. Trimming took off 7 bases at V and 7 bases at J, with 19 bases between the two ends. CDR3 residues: CASTLDLSVGTQYF. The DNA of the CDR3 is TGTGCCAGCACTCTGGACTTGTCCGTCGGGACCCAGTACTTC.

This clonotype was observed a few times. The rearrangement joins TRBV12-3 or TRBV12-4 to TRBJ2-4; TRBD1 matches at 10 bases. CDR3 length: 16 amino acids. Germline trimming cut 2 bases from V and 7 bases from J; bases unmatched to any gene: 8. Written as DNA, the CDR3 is TGTGCCAGCAGTTTAAGGGGGACAGGGGAAGGGAACATTCAGTACTTC. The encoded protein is CASSLRGTGEGNIQYF.

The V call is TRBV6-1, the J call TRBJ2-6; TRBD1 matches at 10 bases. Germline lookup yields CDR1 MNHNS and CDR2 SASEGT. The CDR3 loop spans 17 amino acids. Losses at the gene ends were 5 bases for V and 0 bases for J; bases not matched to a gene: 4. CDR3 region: CASSPGQGRSGANVLTF. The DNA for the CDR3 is TGTGCCAGCAGTCCGGGACAGGGGCGCTCTGGGGCCAACGTCCTGACTTTC.

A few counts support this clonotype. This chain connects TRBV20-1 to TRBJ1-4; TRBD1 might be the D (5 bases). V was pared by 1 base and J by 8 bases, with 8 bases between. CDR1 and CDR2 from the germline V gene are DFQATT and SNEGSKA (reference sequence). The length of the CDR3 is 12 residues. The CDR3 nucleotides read TGCAGTGCTAGAGTGACAGAAGAAAAACTGTTTTTT. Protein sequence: CSARVTEEKLFF.

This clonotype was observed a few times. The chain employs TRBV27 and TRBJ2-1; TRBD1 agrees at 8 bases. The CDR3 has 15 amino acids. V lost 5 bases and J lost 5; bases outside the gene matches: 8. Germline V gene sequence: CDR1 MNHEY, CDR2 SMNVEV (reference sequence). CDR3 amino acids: CASSPRGRGDNEQFF. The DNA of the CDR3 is TGTGCCAGCAGTCCCAGGGGGCGCGGGGACAATGAGCAGTTCTTC.

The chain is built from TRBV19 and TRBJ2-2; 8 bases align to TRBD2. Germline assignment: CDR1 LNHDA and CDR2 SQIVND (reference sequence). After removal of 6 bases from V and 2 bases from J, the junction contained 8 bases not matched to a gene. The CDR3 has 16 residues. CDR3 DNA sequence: TGTGCCAGTAGGGAGAGCGGGAGAGGCAACACCGGGGAGCTGTTTTTT. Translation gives CASRESGRGNTGELFF.

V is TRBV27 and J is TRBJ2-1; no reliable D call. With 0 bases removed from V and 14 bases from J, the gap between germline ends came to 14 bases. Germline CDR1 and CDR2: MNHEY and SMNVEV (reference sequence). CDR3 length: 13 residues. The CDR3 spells CASSLSNRLNKFF. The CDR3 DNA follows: TGTGCCAGCAGTTTATCAAACCGTCTTAATAAGTTCTTC.

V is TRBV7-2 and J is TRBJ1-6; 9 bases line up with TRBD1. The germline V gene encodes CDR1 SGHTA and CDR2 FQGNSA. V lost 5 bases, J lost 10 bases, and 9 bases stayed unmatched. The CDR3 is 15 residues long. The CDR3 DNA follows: TGTGCCAGCAGCCTGACAGGGGGTTTTGGCTCACCCCTCCACTTT. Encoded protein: CASSLTGGFGSPLHF.

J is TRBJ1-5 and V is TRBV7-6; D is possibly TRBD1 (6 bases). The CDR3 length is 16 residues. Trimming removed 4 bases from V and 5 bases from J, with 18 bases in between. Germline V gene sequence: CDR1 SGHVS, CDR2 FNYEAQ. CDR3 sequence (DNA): TGTGCCAGCAGCTCCGGGGGACACGGAGGCGATCAGCCCCAGCATTTT. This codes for CASSSGGHGGDQPQHF.

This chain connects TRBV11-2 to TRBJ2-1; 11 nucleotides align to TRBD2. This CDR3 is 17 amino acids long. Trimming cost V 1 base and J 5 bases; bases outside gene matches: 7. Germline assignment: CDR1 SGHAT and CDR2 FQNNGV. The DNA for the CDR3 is TGTGCCAGCAGCTTAGTGGCTAGCGGGAGGTCCCACAATGAGCAGTTCTTC. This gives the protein CASSLVASGRSHNEQFF.